This entry lists 8 T cell receptor beta chains sequenced from one sample in a study of regulatory T cells in long-lasting Graves disease. Through Arm-PCR of CDR3 regions and iRepertoire HTBI primers, TCR beta libraries were built. Using its own MiXCR run on the multiplex PCR reads, TCRdb lists one record per CDR3 protein. The sample carries 350,000 to 400,000 distinct CDR3 sequences, about 16% recorded once. Described time point: newly diagnosed GD, antithyroid drugs for less than 3 months. RNA isolated from PBMCs was used to make the TCR library. The sample consisted of peripheral blood mononuclear cells (PBMCs), taken at new diagnosis, from a patient treated with antithyroid drugs. These receptor sequences come from a female donor with Graves disease.

The DNA for the CDR3 is TGTGCCAGCAGCCAAGTAGCGGGAGGCACCCAGTACTTC. Translated: CASSQVAGGTQYF. J is TRBJ2-5 and V is TRBV14; 10 bases agree with TRBD2. Trimming at V came to 1 base and at J to 8 bases, leaving 1 base not matched to a gene. CDR1 is SGHDN and CDR2 is FVKESK in the germline V gene. The CDR3 runs 13 residues. Complete variable domain (other parts from reference TRBV14 and TRBJ2-5): EAGVTQFPSHSVIEKGQTVTLRCDPISGHDNLYWYRRVMGKEIKFLLHFVKESKQDESGMPNNRFLAERTGGTYSTLKVQPAELEDSGVYFCASSQVAGGTQYFGPGTRLLVL.

In this sample, this clonotype turned up many times. The chain links TRBV20-1 to TRBJ2-3, with 8 nucleotides matching TRBD2. Per germline, CDR1 DFQATT and CDR2 SNEGSKA (reference sequence). The CDR3 covers 18 residues. With V trimmed by 5 bases and J by 0 bases, 16 bases remained unmatched. CDR3 sequence reads: CSAWLRKVAGKSTDTQYF. The CDR3 coding sequence is TGCAGTGCTTGGTTGAGGAAGGTAGCGGGGAAAAGCACAGATACGCAGTATTTT.

The V gene is TRBV18, the J gene TRBJ1-3, with D perhaps TRBD1 (5 bases). This CDR3 comprises 16 residues. V was shortened by 1 base and J by 1 base, with 11 bases between the two germline ends. The germline CDR1 and CDR2 sequences are KGHSH and LQKENI. DNA for the CDR3: TGTGCCAGCTCACCACTGACAGTGGAGTCTGGAAACACCATATATTTT. It is translated as CASSPLTVESGNTIYF.

This clonotype came up many times. J is TRBJ1-2 and V is TRBV29-1; 8 positions match TRBD1. Trimming took 4 bases from V and 0 from J; bases not matched to a gene: 13. The CDR3 sequence is 17 residues long. Germline CDR1 reads SQVTM; CDR2 reads ANQGSEA. The CDR3 spells CSVGSGTGITTNYGYTF. The CDR3 DNA follows: TGCAGCGTTGGCTCGGGGACAGGAATAACTACTAACTATGGCTACACCTTC.

DNA for the CDR3: TGTGCCCTCGGGGGGAACTATGGCTACACCTTC. Residues: CALGGNYGYTF. The chain employs TRBV19 and TRBJ1-2, with D perhaps TRBD1 (5 bases). This CDR3 is built from 11 residues. Trimming took 11 bases from V and 2 from J, leaving 9 bases between them. Germline V gives CDR1 LNHDA, CDR2 SQIVND (reference sequence). Together with reference TRBV19 and TRBJ1-2, the CDR3 gives the full variable domain: DGGITQSPKYLFRKEGQNVTLSCEQNLNHDAMYWYRQDPGQGLRLIYYSQIVNDFQKGDIAEGYSVSREKKESFPLTVTSAQKNPTAFYLCALGGNYGYTFGSGTRLTVV.

This clonotype was found many times. The chain employs TRBV20-1 and TRBJ2-1; possibly TRBD1 or TRBD2 for D (5 bases each). The V gene's germline CDR1 is DFQATT and CDR2 SNEGSKA (reference sequence). This CDR3 spans 15 amino acids. V was cut by 0 bases and J by 4 bases, with 13 bases left in between. The CDR3 loop reads CSARDRGDLYNEQFF. DNA of the CDR3: TGCAGTGCTAGAGATCGAGGGGACCTATACAATGAGCAGTTCTTC.

This clonotype showed up many times. The chain combines TRBV5-1 with TRBJ1-2; D is perhaps TRBD1 (5 bases). In germline, CDR1 is SGHRS, CDR2 YFSETQ. CDR3 size: 16 residues. With 2 bases removed from V and 0 bases from J, the gap between germline ends came to 14 bases. DNA of the CDR3: TGCGCCAGCAGCTTCGAATCGACAGAAGCTAACTATGGCTACACCTTC. Translating it yields CASSFESTEANYGYTF.

J is TRBJ2-1 and V is TRBV27; D unclear. This CDR3 region has 13 residues. From germline, CDR1 is MNHEY and CDR2 SMNVEV (reference sequence). V gave up 0 bases and J gave up 8 bases, with 8 bases separating them. The CDR3 DNA is TGTGCCAGCAGTTTATCCCGACACGATGAGCAGTTCTTC. Encoded protein: CASSLSRHDEQFF.